A selection of T cell receptor beta chains follows, all from one sample in a study of immune evolution from preneoplasia to lung adenocarcinoma. Sequencing was performed with immunoSEQ multiplex PCR; in TCRdb, only in-frame clones are kept and a portion is missing. The sample consists of several thousand clones, roughly 80% of them appearing once. The sequenced sample consisted of FFPE atypical adenomatous hyperplasia tissue from the lung. The receptors were gathered from a donor of 70 years or more with lung adenocarcinoma. Some clones in this sample may be carry-over from other donors' samples. Both conserved end residues are part of each CDR3. The D gene is left open where the match is weak. Not every row has a clone size; where given, it reads once, few, many or a size class.

>TRBJ1-2|NA|TRBV28|NA
TGTGCCAGCAGCACCCTATCGACGGGCTACACCTTC
CASSTLSTGYTF
>TRBJ2-3|NA|TRBV30|NA
TGTGCCTGGACCCTCCAGTCGCCTGGCACAGATACGCAGTATTTT
CAWTLQSPGTDTQYF
>TRBJ2-5|TRBD1|TRBV4-1|once
TGCGCCAGCAGCCAAGCCCCGGGACAGGGGGAGACCCAGTACTTC
CASSQAPGQGETQYF
>TRBJ2-3|TRBD2|TRBV15|NA
TGTGCCACCAGCGGCGAACGGGGGGGCACAGATACGCAGTATTTT
CATSGERGGTDTQYF
>TRBJ2-5|NA|TRBV7-2|NA
TGTGCCAGCAGCTTAGGAGGGGCCCAAGAGACCCAGTACTTC
CASSLGGAQETQYF
>TRBJ2-5|NA|TRBV2|NA
TGTGCCAGCAGTGATGAGGCTGGGGGTACCCAGTACTTC
CASSDEAGGTQYF
>TRBJ2-1|TRBD2|TRBV7-9|NA
TGTGCCAGCAGCTTCGGGACTAGCGGGGGCTACAATGAGCAGTTCTTC
CASSFGTSGGYNEQFF
>TRBJ1-1|NA|TRBV9|few
TGTGCCAGCAGCCCCCAGGCGACCGGTGGGACTGAAGCTTTCTTT
CASSPQATGGTEAFF
>TRBJ2-7|NA|TRBV2|NA
TGTGCCAGCAGTGAACCGGACATAAGCTCCTACGAGCAGTACTTC
CASSEPDISSYEQYF
>TRBJ2-7|TRBD2|TRBV19|NA
TGTGCCAGTAGTATAACCCTAGCGGGAGGGAGGGAGCAGTACTTC
CASSITLAGGREQYF
>TRBJ1-2|NA|TRBV5-1|NA
TGCGCCAGCAGCTGGGGGAGTTCTAACTATGGCTACACCTTC
CASSWGSSNYGYTF
>TRBJ1-1|NA|TRBV6-4|NA
TGTGCCAGCAGTCCGGGACCGGGAGGTACTGAAGCTTTCTTT
CASSPGPGGTEAFF
>TRBJ2-5|NA|TRBV5-6|NA
TGTGCCAGCAGCTTGACAGGGACAGAGACCCAGTACTTC
CASSLTGTETQYF
>TRBJ1-1|NA|TRBV11-2|NA
TGTGCCAGCTCCCTCGTACTGAACACTGAAGCTTTCTTT
CASSLVLNTEAFF
>TRBJ1-2|NA|TRBV2|NA
TGTGCCAGCAGTGAAACAACGTACTATGGCTACACCTTC
CASSETTYYGYTF
>TRBJ1-1|NA|TRBV20-1|NA
TGCAGTGCACAAAAAGCCTTCTTT
CSAQKAFF
>TRBJ2-7|TRBD2|TRBV4-1|NA
TGCGCCAGCAGCCAAGTCCTTATTACTAGCGGAGCGACCTACGAGCAGTACTTC
CASSQVLITSGATYEQYF
>TRBJ2-3|TRBD2|TRBV4-1|NA
TGCGCCAGCAGCCGGGTGGGGACTAGCGGATTTTCTAGCACAGATACGCAGTATTTT
CASSRVGTSGFSSTDTQYF
>TRBJ1-3|TRBD1|TRBV4-2|few
TGTGCCAGCAGCCAGGAGGACAGGGCGGGAAACACCATATATTTT
CASSQEDRAGNTIYF
>TRBJ1-3|NA|TRBV15|NA
TGTGCCACCAGCGGACCGACAGGCTACTCTGGAAACACCATATATTTT
CATSGPTGYSGNTIYF
>TRBJ1-2|TRBD1|TRBV5-1|NA
TGCGCCAGCAGCTTGTCTCCGGACAGGGAAGGCTACACCTTC
CASSLSPDREGYTF
>TRBJ2-6|NA|TRBV6-5|NA
TGTGCCCACGGTGGGGGCTCCGGGGCCAACGTCCTGACTTTC
CAHGGGSGANVLTF
>TRBJ2-1|TRBD2|TRBV5-1|NA
TGCGCCAGCAGCTTGGAACGGGGGGATTACAATGAGCAGTTCTTC
CASSLERGDYNEQFF
>TRBJ2-5|NA|TRBV28|NA
TGTGCCAGCAGCTCCCCCCCGGGGGCAACCCAGTACTTC
CASSSPPGATQYF
>TRBJ2-7|NA|TRBV4-1|NA
TGCGCCAGCAGCCACGTTGACACGAGCTCCTACGAGCAGTACTTC
CASSHVDTSSYEQYF
>TRBJ2-5|NA|TRBV6-6|few
TGTGCCAGCAGTTACGGGGGAGGAGAGACCCAGTACTTC
CASSYGGGETQYF